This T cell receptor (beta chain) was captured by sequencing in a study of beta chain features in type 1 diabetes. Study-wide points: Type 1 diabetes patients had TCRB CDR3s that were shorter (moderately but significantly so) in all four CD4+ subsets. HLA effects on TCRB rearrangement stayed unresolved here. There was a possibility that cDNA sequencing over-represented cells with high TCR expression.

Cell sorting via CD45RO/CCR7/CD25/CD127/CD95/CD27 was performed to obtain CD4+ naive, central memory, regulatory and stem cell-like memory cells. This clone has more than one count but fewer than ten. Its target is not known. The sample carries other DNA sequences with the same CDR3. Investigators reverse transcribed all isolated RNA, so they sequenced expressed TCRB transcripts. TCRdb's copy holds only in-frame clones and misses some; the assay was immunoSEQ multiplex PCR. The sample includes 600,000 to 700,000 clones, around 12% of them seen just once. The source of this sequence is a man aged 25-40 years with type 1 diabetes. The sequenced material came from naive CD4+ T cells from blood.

CDR3 DNA sequence: TGTGCCAGCAGCGTAGGGCAGGACACAGATACGCAGTATTTT. It yields the protein CASSVGQDTDTQYF. V and J are TRBV9 and TRBJ2-3, with no clear D. The CDR3 runs to 14 residues. The germline gives CDR1 SGDLS, CDR2 YYNGEE. Trimming left V 0 bases short and J 2 bases short, with 7 bases between.